Here is one T cell receptor beta chain with its context. The method was immunoSEQ multiplex PCR; TCRdb's version includes in-frame clones alone and lacks a portion of them. The sample shows 600,000 or so clones, around 87% of them seen only once. This sample is part of a study of shared T cell receptors in the human thymus. Germline V gives CDR1 SGHVS, CDR2 FQNEAQ. This CDR3 comprises 16 residues. V gave up 5 bases and J gave up 10 bases; unmatched junction bases: 9. Separately, the same data were catalogued under a study of human thymus T cells.

This receptor was taken from a boy younger than two with a congenital heart defect. The sample consisted of thymocytes. The chain joins TRBV7-8 to TRBJ2-1; 15 nucleotides agree with TRBD2. CDR3 DNA sequence: TGTGCCAGCAGCCCCGGACTAGCGGGGGGGGCAAGGGAGCAGTTCTTC. This codes for CASSPGLAGGAREQFF.